The 25 T cell receptor beta chains presented below share a single source sample, sequenced in a study of cytomegalovirus exposure and HLA in healthy donors. Both 60 Vbeta primers and 13 Jbeta primers went into the PCR. Method: immunoSEQ multiplex PCR; TCRdb's copy keeps in-frame clones and lacks some. The sample contains approximately 150,000 clones, around 78% of which appear only once. The sequenced sample was PBMCs. The receptors originated from a woman in her 40s in good health and CMV-seronegative.

This rearrangement joins TRBV6-5 to TRBJ2-3; D is unclear. The germline CDR1 and CDR2 sequences are MNHEY and SVGAGI. Deletions cut 5 bases from V and 0 bases from J, with 9 bases between. CDR3 size: 14 residues. Written as DNA, the CDR3 is TGTGCCAGCAGTCCGTCCTATAGCACAGATACGCAGTATTTT. This gives the protein CASSPSYSTDTQYF.

The V and J genes are TRBV6-1 and TRBJ2-1; no reliable D call. Trimming shortened V by 7 bases and J by 5 bases, and 9 bases separated the two germline ends. Per germline, CDR1 MNHNS and CDR2 SASEGT. The CDR3 spans 12 residues. CDR3 loop: CASTLAHNEQFF. Written as DNA, the CDR3 is TGTGCCAGCACCTTGGCACACAATGAGCAGTTCTTC.

CDR3 nucleotides: TGTGCCAGCAGCGCCGGGGTTGAAGCTTTCTTT. Translated, it gives CASSAGVEAFF. The chain uses TRBV7-9 and TRBJ1-1; the D is unclear. V lost 5 bases and J lost 7, with 8 bases in between. The V gene's germline CDR1 is SEHNR and CDR2 FQNEAQ (reference sequence). The CDR3 length is 11 residues.

This rearrangement joins TRBV18 to TRBJ1-1, with TRBD1 matching 7 bases. J was trimmed by 0 bases and V by 0 bases; bases with no gene match: 13. The CDR3 extends over 19 amino acids. Germline CDR1 and CDR2: KGHSH and LQKENI. For the CDR3, the DNA is TGTGCCAGCTCACCACCGTTCCAGGGACAGAAAGTCATGAACACTGAAGCTTTCTTT. Its translation: CASSPPFQGQKVMNTEAFF.

This clone was picked up a small number of times. V usage is TRBV19 and J usage is TRBJ1-2; 7 bases map to TRBD1. This CDR3 is 14 amino acids long. Germline lookup yields CDR1 LNHDA and CDR2 SQIVND (reference sequence). V shed 5 bases, J shed 4 bases, and the junction held 7 bases outside the gene matches. CDR3 DNA: TGTGCCAGTAGTCTCCGGGACAGCCCCTATGGCTACACCTTC. It specifies CASSLRDSPYGYTF.

CDR3 protein: CASSETGTAYYEQYF. The CDR3 region has the DNA TGCGCCAGCTCCGAAACCGGGACAGCTTACTACGAGCAGTACTTC. V and J are TRBV4-1 and TRBJ2-7, with 7 bases aligning to TRBD1. Germline V CDR1 and CDR2: MGHRA, YSYEKL. The CDR3 extends over 15 amino acids. With 8 bases clipped from V and 3 bases from J, the junction kept 13 bases outside the gene matches.

This chain joins TRBV4-2 and TRBJ2-7; TRBD1 aligns across 9 bases. CDR3 length: 15 amino acids. The J segment lost 1 base and the V segment lost 1 base, leaving 2 bases of the junction unmatched. CDR1 is LGHNA, CDR2 YNFKEQ, per germline. CDR3 sequence: CASSQVGQGSYEQYF. For the CDR3, the DNA is TGTGCCAGCAGCCAAGTGGGACAGGGATCCTACGAGCAGTACTTC.

The chain employs TRBV7-9 and TRBJ2-3, with 13 nucleotides matching TRBD2. The CDR3 length is 15 residues. The germline gives CDR1 SEHNR, CDR2 FQNEAQ (reference sequence). V shed 7 bases, J shed 4 bases, and the junction held 5 bases outside the gene matches. CDR3: CASTLGLAGADTQYF. The CDR3 region has the DNA TGTGCCAGCACCCTAGGACTAGCGGGAGCAGATACGCAGTATTTT.

This chain joins TRBV6-5 and TRBJ1-1, with 7 bases identical to TRBD1. The CDR3 runs 14 residues. V dropped 3 bases and J dropped 3; count of bases not matched to a gene: 4. Germline V gives CDR1 MNHEY, CDR2 SVGAGI. The CDR3 DNA is TGTGCCAGCAGTTATGGGGACAGTTACACTGAAGCTTTCTTT. This gives the protein CASSYGDSYTEAFF.

This chain uses TRBV2 with TRBJ2-7, with TRBD1 matching over 7 bases. CDR1 is SNHLY, CDR2 FYNNEI, per germline. The junction had 4 bases not matched to a gene; V was cut back by 8 bases and J by 6 bases. The CDR3 spans 11 residues. Written as DNA, the CDR3 is TGTGCCAGCCAACAGGGGTCCGAGCAGTACTTC. This gives the protein CASQQGSEQYF.

This clone came up a few times. The chain recombines TRBV11-2 with TRBJ1-5; D is perhaps TRBD1 (6 bases). CDR3 size: 15 residues. CDR1 is SGHAT, CDR2 FQNNGV, per germline. V lost 6 bases and J lost 0, with 12 bases in between. In DNA, the CDR3 is TGTGCCAGCAGACGGACGGGACATAGCAATCAGCCCCAGCATTTT. Its translation is CASRRTGHSNQPQHF.

Comment on this clone: This specimen includes other DNA sequences encoding the same CDR3. The chain combines TRBV4-2 with TRBJ1-3, with D possibly TRBD1 on 6 matching bases. Looked up from germline, CDR1 is LGHNA and CDR2 is YNFKEQ. The CDR3 consists of 15 residues. The ends were cut back, 0 bases at V and 4 bases at J, with 10 bases in the middle. This CDR3 is CASSQDRGGGNTIYF. The CDR3 DNA reads TGTGCCAGCAGCCAAGATAGGGGGGGAGGAAACACCATATATTTT.

This chain links TRBV28 with TRBJ2-1; a possible D gene is TRBD1 (5 bases). The CDR3 sequence is 16 residues long. Germline CDR1 is MDHEN and CDR2 is SYDVKM. V was shortened by 4 bases and J by 3 bases, with 16 bases between the two germline ends. The CDR3 loop is CASSSTGSVVYNEQFF. As DNA, the CDR3 is TGTGCCAGCAGTTCCACAGGCTCCGTAGTCTACAATGAGCAGTTCTTC.

J is TRBJ2-3 and V is TRBV12-5; TRBD2 might be the D (6 bases). Germline CDR1 is LGHNT and CDR2 is FRNRAP. V gave up 3 bases and J gave up 6 bases, with 10 bases separating them. The length of the CDR3 is 13 residues. The CDR3 reads CASGFWGDDTQYF. CDR3 DNA sequence: TGTGCTAGTGGTTTTTGGGGGGATGATACGCAGTATTTT.

The CDR3 sequence: CASSLVGRENTGELFF. The CDR3 region has the DNA TGTGCCAGCAGCTTAGTAGGGCGGGAGAACACCGGGGAGCTGTTTTTT. The genes are TRBV7-9 and TRBJ2-2; D may be TRBD2 (6 bases). The CDR3 is made up of 16 amino acids. Trimming pared 1 base from V and 1 base from J, leaving 10 bases between. Germline values: CDR1 SEHNR, CDR2 FQNEAQ (reference sequence).

This chain links TRBV7-9 with TRBJ2-7, with D tentatively TRBD2 (6 bases). The CDR3 totals 13 residues. Trimming took off 4 bases at V and 7 bases at J, with 14 bases between the two ends. Germline assignment: CDR1 SEHNR and CDR2 FQNEAQ (reference sequence). The CDR3 spells CASSWGLLTEQYF. The CDR3 DNA reads TGTGCCAGCAGCTGGGGACTGTTGACTGAGCAGTACTTC.

The CDR3: CASSSNRGSFYEQYF. CDR3 bases: TGTGCCAGCAGTTCTAACAGGGGATCCTTTTACGAGCAGTACTTC. The rearrangement uses TRBV6-6 and TRBJ2-7, with TRBD1 identical over 7 bases. From germline, CDR1 is MNHNY and CDR2 SVGAGI (reference sequence). Trimming at V came to 4 bases and at J to 4 bases, leaving 10 bases not matched to a gene. This CDR3 contains 15 residues.

The V and J genes are TRBV5-1 and TRBJ2-5; D remains unclear. Trimming removed 1 base from V and 5 bases from J, with 6 bases in between. CDR1 is SGHRS and CDR2 is YFSETQ in the germline V gene. The CDR3 has 12 residues. In nucleotides, the CDR3 is TGCGCCAGCAGCTTGCACTCGGAGACCCAGTACTTC. It specifies CASSLHSETQYF.

The chain is built from TRBV5-1 and TRBJ2-1, with D possibly being TRBD2 (6 bases). CDR1 is SGHRS and CDR2 is YFSETQ in the germline V gene. The CDR3 runs to 15 residues. Deletions cut 2 bases from V and 0 bases from J, with 9 bases between. CDR3 protein: CASSFQGGSYNEQFF. The CDR3 nucleotides read TGCGCCAGCAGCTTCCAGGGAGGCTCCTACAATGAGCAGTTCTTC.

This chain connects TRBV7-3 to TRBJ1-2; TRBD1 agrees at 9 bases. CDR3 length: 13 amino acids. The V gene end was trimmed by 4 bases and the J gene end by 8 bases; junction bases not matched to a gene: 5. CDR1 is SGHTA and CDR2 is FQGTGA in the germline V gene. CDR3 amino acids: CASSSGQGQGYTF. The CDR3 DNA reads TGTGCCAGCAGCTCGGGACAGGGACAAGGCTACACCTTC. Full variable domain (missing parts from reference TRBV7-3 and TRBJ1-2): GAGVSQTPSNKVTEKGKYVELRCDPISGHTALYWYRQSLGQGPEFLIYFQGTGAADDSGLPNDRFFAVRPEGSVSTLKIQRTERGDSAVYLCASSSGQGQGYTFGSGTRLTVV.

This clone was detected once. The chain has TRBV2 and TRBJ2-3; 9 bases align to TRBD2. CDR3 length: 14 amino acids. CDR1 SNHLY and CDR2 FYNNEI come from the germline V gene. The V gene end was trimmed by 9 bases and the J gene end by 0 bases; junction bases not matched to a gene: 4. The CDR3 coding sequence is TGTGCCAGTCGACTAGCGGCAAGCACAGATACGCAGTATTTT. It specifies CASRLAASTDTQYF.

V usage is TRBV5-4 and J usage is TRBJ1-1; no definite D call. Germline V gene data show CDR1 as SGHNT and CDR2 as YYREEE (reference sequence). This CDR3 is 13 amino acids long. The germline V and J ends were trimmed by 4 bases and 1 base, with 8 bases remaining between them. The CDR3, as DNA: TGTGCCAGCAGCGGACGGGGGAACACTGAAGCTTTCTTT. Its translation is CASSGRGNTEAFF.

Remarks on this clone: This CDR3 is also generated by other DNA sequences in the sample. The CDR3 region has the DNA TGTGCCAGCAGCTTATCTCGTACAGATACGCAGTATTTT. As protein: CASSLSRTDTQYF. The chain carries TRBV11-3 and TRBJ2-3; D gene ambiguous. V dropped 2 bases and J dropped 3 bases, with 6 bases sitting between them. Germline CDR1 is SGHNT and CDR2 is YENEEA. This CDR3 comprises 13 residues. Using reference TRBV11-3 and TRBJ2-3 for the parts outside the CDR3, the full variable domain is EAGVVQSPRYKIIEKKQPVAFWCNPISGHNTLYWYLQNLGQGPELLIRYENEEAVDDSQLPKDRFSAERLKGVDSTLKIQPAELGDSAVYLCASSLSRTDTQYFGPGTRLTVL.

The V call is TRBV5-1, the J call TRBJ1-4; TRBD1 is a possible D gene (5 bases). Trimming shortened V by 0 bases and J by 3 bases, and 9 bases separated the two germline ends. CDR1 and CDR2 from the germline V gene are SGHRS and YFSETQ. The CDR3 runs 15 residues. CDR3 sequence (DNA): TGCGCCAGCAGCTTGGCAGAGACAGCTAATGAAAAACTGTTTTTT. Its translation: CASSLAETANEKLFF.

This clone was counted a few times. V usage is TRBV30 and J usage is TRBJ2-7; 7 bases fit TRBD1. The CDR3 extends over 12 amino acids. Unmatched junction bases numbered 5, after V lost 3 bases and J lost 6 bases. Germline-derived CDR1 and CDR2 are GTSNPN and SVGIG (reference sequence). The CDR3 DNA follows: TGTGCCTGGAGGAGGGACAGAAGCGAGCAGTACTTC. Its translation is CAWRRDRSEQYF.